This entry features one TCR beta chain sequence. Its antigen is undetermined. TCRdb's copy holds only in-frame clones and misses some; the assay was immunoSEQ multiplex PCR. The sample includes 2 million or so clones, about 94% of them seen just once. Only CD45RO-negative cells positively selected for CCR7 counted as naive CD8 cells, so terminally differentiated effector memory CD45RA+ cells were excluded. This sample is drawn from a study of shared clonotypes between healthy human individuals. Overall study: Plates per donor: three CD4 naive, three CD4 memory, two CD8 naive, one CD8 memory. Whole-study findings and limits: Memory subsets generally showed smaller estimated richness than naive subsets did.

CDR1 is MNHEY, CDR2 SMNVEV, per germline (reference sequence). The J segment lost 9 bases and the V segment lost 5 bases, leaving 18 bases of the junction unmatched. This CDR3 has 17 residues. The genes are TRBV27 and TRBJ2-5; 10 bases map to TRBD2. The sequenced material came from naive CD8+ T cells sorted from blood. The clonotype comes from a young man in good health. This chain's CDR3 is CASSLLEAGGASSAQYF. The CDR3 DNA sequence: TGTGCCAGCAGTCTCCTAGAAGCGGGGGGGGCTTCCAGCGCCCAGTACTTC.